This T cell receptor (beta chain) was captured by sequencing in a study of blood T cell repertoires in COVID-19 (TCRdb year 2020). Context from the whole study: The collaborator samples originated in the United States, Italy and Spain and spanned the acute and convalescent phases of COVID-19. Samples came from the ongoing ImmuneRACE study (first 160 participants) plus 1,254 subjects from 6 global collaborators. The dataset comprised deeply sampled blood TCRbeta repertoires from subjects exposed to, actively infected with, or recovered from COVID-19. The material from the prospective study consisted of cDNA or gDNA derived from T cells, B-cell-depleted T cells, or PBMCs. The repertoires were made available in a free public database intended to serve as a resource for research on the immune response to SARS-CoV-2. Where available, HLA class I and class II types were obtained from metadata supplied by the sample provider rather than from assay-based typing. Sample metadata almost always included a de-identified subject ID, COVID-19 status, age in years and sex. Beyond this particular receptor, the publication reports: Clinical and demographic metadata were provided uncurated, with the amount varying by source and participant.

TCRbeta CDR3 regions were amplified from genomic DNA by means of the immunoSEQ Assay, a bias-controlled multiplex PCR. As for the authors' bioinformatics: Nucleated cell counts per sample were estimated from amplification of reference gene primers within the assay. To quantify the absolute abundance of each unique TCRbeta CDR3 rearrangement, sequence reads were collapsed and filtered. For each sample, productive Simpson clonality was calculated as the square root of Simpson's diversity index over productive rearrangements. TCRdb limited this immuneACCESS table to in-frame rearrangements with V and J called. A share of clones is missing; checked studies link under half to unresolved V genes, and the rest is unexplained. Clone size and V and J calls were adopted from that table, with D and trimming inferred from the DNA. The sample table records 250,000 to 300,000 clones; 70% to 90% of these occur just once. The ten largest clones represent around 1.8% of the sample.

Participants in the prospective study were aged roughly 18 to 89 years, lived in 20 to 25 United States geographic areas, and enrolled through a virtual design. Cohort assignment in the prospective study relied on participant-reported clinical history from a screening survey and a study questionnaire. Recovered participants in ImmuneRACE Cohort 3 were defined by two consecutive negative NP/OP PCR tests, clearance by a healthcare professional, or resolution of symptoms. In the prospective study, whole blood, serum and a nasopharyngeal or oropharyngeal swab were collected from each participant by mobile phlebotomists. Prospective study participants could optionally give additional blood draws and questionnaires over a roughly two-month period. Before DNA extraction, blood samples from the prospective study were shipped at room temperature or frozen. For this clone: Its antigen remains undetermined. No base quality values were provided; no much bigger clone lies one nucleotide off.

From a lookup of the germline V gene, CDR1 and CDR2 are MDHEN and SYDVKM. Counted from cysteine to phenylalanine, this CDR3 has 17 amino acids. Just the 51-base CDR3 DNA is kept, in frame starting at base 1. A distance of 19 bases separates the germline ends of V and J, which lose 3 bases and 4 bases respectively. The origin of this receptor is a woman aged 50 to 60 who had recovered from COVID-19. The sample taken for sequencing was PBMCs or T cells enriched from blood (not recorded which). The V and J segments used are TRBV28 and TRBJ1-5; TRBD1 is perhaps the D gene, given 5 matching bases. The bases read TGTGCCAGCAGTTTTCCCATATGGGGGGGAGGGAATCAGCCCCAGCATTTT. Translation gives CASSFPIWGGGNQPQHF.